A selection of T cell receptor beta chains follows, all from one sample in a study of blood T cell repertoires in COVID-19. The assay was immunoSEQ multiplex PCR, and TCRdb's table has in-frame clones only and misses some. The table includes 200,000 to 250,000 clones, 80% to 90% detected once. Specimen: PBMCs or T cells enriched from blood (not recorded which). These receptors all stem from a woman aged 45-60 years in a cohort exposed to, infected with or recovered from COVID-19 (not recorded which). The CDR3 runs from the conserved cysteine through the conserved F or W. A D gene is named only where the DNA matches it firmly. Clone size, where shown, is once, few, many, or a class for clones that have expanded.

cdr3_nt cdr3_aa v_call cdr3_length d_call j_call clone_size
TGTGCCAGCAGCGCCTTTGCTACGCGACAGGGTTCCCCCCTCCACTTT CASSAFATRQGSPLHF TRBV9 16 TRBD1 TRBJ1-6 NA
TGTGCCAGCGGAGAGACAGGGGTGAACACTGAAGCTTTCTTT CASGETGVNTEAFF TRBV7-2 14 TRBD1 TRBJ1-1 NA
TGCAGTGCTAGTGGGCAGAGACATAGCAATCAGCCCCAGCATTTT CSASGQRHSNQPQHF TRBV20-1 15 NA TRBJ1-5 once
TGTGCCAGCAGCCCCGTAAGCGGGCGGCTTAATGAAAAACTGTTTTTT CASSPVSGRLNEKLFF TRBV4-2 16 NA TRBJ1-4 once
TGCGCCAGCAGCTTGGGCACAGACTATGGCTACACCTTC CASSLGTDYGYTF TRBV5-1 13 NA TRBJ1-2 NA
TGTGCCAGCAGTTTATACAGGGGGCACACTGAAGCTTTCTTT CASSLYRGHTEAFF TRBV28 14 TRBD1 TRBJ1-1 NA
TGTGCCAGCAGCCAAGATCGATTGGGGGGTACCAATAATTCACCCCTCCACTTT CASSQDRLGGTNNSPLHF TRBV3-1/TRBV3-2 18 NA TRBJ1-6 NA
TGTGCCAGCAGCGTAGGGGTGGGGGGGCCCCCAGATACGCAGTATTTT CASSVGVGGPPDTQYF TRBV9 16 NA TRBJ2-3 NA
TGCGCCAGCAGCCAAGGGCAGGGAGGCACTAATGAAAAACTGTTTTTT CASSQGQGGTNEKLFF TRBV4-3 16 NA TRBJ1-4 NA
TGCGCCAGCAGTCGGCCGATTCAAGATCCCACTGAAGCTTTCTTT CASSRPIQDPTEAFF TRBV23-1 15 NA TRBJ1-1 NA
TGCGCCAGCAGCTTGGCCACAGGGGGCAGATCACCCCTCCACTTT CASSLATGGRSPLHF TRBV5-1 15 TRBD1 TRBJ1-6 once
TGCGCCAGCAGCGAACAGCGGGGGGGCCTATCCGGGGAGCTGTTTTTT CASSEQRGGLSGELFF TRBV5-1 16 TRBD2 TRBJ2-2 NA
TGTGCCAGCAGACCAGCCGACAGGATCTCCTACGAGCAGTACTTC CASRPADRISYEQYF TRBV2 15 NA TRBJ2-7 few
TGTGCCAGCAGCTCAACGACAGGGACAGGATACTATGGCTACACCTTC CASSSTTGTGYYGYTF TRBV5-4 16 TRBD1 TRBJ1-2 NA
TGTGCCAGCAGCCGCCGGGAGTCCCAGGTGTATGGCTACACCTTC CASSRRESQVYGYTF TRBV4-2 15 NA TRBJ1-2 NA
TGCGCCAGCAGCCCCGCAGGGGCCAGCACTGAAGCTTTCTTT CASSPAGASTEAFF TRBV5-1 14 NA TRBJ1-1 NA
TGTGCCAGTAGGCGGGAGATTTCCGGCCTGGGCTCCCAGCCCCAGCATTTT CASRREISGLGSQPQHF TRBV19 17 NA TRBJ1-5 once
TGTGCCAGCAGTACGAGGACAGGGGACGGCTACACCTTC CASSTRTGDGYTF TRBV6-5 13 TRBD1 TRBJ1-2 few
TGTGCCAGCAGCCAGGCTTTTAGCAATCAGCCCCAGCATTTT CASSQAFSNQPQHF TRBV3-1/TRBV3-2 14 NA TRBJ1-5 NA
TGTGCCAGTAGTGTCATGGTAGCATTTGGCGCCACGACTGGAAACACCATATATTTT CASSVMVAFGATTGNTIYF TRBV19 19 NA TRBJ1-3 NA
TGTGCCAGCAGCTCGCCCCCGGGGCGGGGGGCTAGCACAGATACGCAGTATTTT CASSSPPGRGASTDTQYF TRBV7-2 18 TRBD2 TRBJ2-3 NA
TGTGCCAGCAGCAACCCCTCCAGGTTGAACACTGAAGCTTTCTTT CASSNPSRLNTEAFF TRBV7-9 15 NA TRBJ1-1 NA
TGTGCCAGCAGTGACCACCTGACAGGGCCGGATTCCCAGCCCCAGCATTTT CASSDHLTGPDSQPQHF TRBV6-1 17 TRBD1 TRBJ1-5 NA
TGTGCTAGTGGTTTGCCCGGGGCGGGGGGCGTAGACGCTTTCTTT CASGLPGAGGVDAFF TRBV12-5 15 NA TRBJ1-1 NA
TGTGCCAGCAGCGTGTCAGGGATGTCCTACGAGCAGTACTTC CASSVSGMSYEQYF TRBV9 14 NA TRBJ2-7 NA
TGTGCCAGCAGCGTAGTAGATTTTACCACTGAAGCTTTCTTT CASSVVDFTTEAFF TRBV9 14 NA TRBJ1-1 NA
TGTGCCAGCAGCCAAGTAACCCAGCGGGGGTCGGAGCAGTATTTT CASSQVTQRGSEQYF TRBV4-2 15 TRBD2 TRBJ2-3 once
TGTGCCAGTAGGGCCCTGGGCGGGGGGGTCGAGCTAAGTAAAAACATTCAGTACTTC CASRALGGGVELSKNIQYF TRBV19 19 TRBD2 TRBJ2-4 few